Only a few counts were recorded for the clone carrying this T cell receptor (beta chain). Its antigen is currently unknown. These data come from a study of T cells after yellow fever vaccination. Study background: Fractions containing few cells were prepared with SMART-Seq v4 Ultra Low Input. Broader study findings: FACS-sorted repertoires might harbor abundant contaminating clonotypes from the bulk population. Most clones from primary vaccination were detected again post-booster (96% CD4, roughly 85% CD8).

In TCRdb, the 5' RACE reads were re-called with MiXCR into one record per CDR3 protein. The sample lists 450,000 to 550,000 distinct CDR3 sequences, 21% occurring once. The CDR3 is 14 amino acids. V shed 2 bases, J shed 7 bases, and the junction held 5 bases outside the gene matches. Germline CDR1 reads SGHNT; CDR2 reads YYREEE (reference sequence). The genes are TRBV5-4 and TRBJ2-3, with 9 bases that match TRBD2. The sample here was PBMCs, taken roughly 20 days after the first yellow fever vaccination. This receptor was taken from a man younger than 35 who received the YFV17D yellow fever vaccine. CDR3 protein: CASSFAGGPNTQYF. The CDR3 DNA sequence: TGTGCCAGCAGCTTCGCGGGGGGGCCAAATACGCAGTATTTT.